What follows are 32 T cell receptor beta chains derived from one specimen sequenced in a study of shared clonotypes between healthy human individuals. Using immunoSEQ multiplex PCR, the repertoire was profiled, and TCRdb retains in-frame clones only, with some absent. This sample has under 2,500,000 clones, with more than 90% found just once. Material: naive CD4+ T cells sorted from blood. Specified subset: CD45RA+ positively selected. Receptors were obtained from a young man in good health.

This clone was seen once. The chain combines TRBV5-6 with TRBJ1-5, with no clear D. V lost 2 bases and J 4 bases, leaving 7 bases between the germline ends. Germline V gives CDR1 SGHDT, CDR2 YYEEEE. The CDR3 totals 13 residues. The chain's CDR3 is CASSFQQNQPQHF. Here the CDR3 DNA reads TGTGCCAGCAGCTTTCAACAGAATCAGCCCCAGCATTTT.

As regards this clone: The same CDR3 can be traced to other DNA sequences in this sample. The chain couples TRBV5-4 to TRBJ2-2; TRBD1 matches 7 bases. Germline V CDR1 and CDR2: SGHNT, YYREEE (reference sequence). With V trimmed by 0 bases and J by 0 bases, 2 bases remained unmatched. The CDR3 totals 16 residues. CDR3 loop: CASSLGQGPNTGELFF. In DNA form, the CDR3 reads TGTGCCAGCAGCTTGGGACAGGGCCCGAACACCGGGGAGCTGTTTTTT.

This chain uses TRBV6-5 with TRBJ1-1; D not resolved. The CDR3 extends over 14 amino acids. Germline V CDR1 and CDR2: MNHEY, SVGAGI. With 4 bases removed from V and 2 bases from J, the gap between germline ends came to 11 bases. CDR3 nucleotides: TGTGCCAGCAGTTTTTCGGGAGTTAACACTGAAGCTTTCTTT. Amino acid sequence: CASSFSGVNTEAFF.

This chain connects TRBV6-1 to TRBJ1-2; D ambiguous. V lost 1 base and J 2 bases, leaving 11 bases between the germline ends. This CDR3 is 15 amino acids long. The germline V gene encodes CDR1 MNHNS and CDR2 SASEGT. Here the CDR3 reads CASSEGPNVNYGYTF. In nucleotides, the CDR3 is TGTGCCAGCAGTGAAGGGCCAAACGTAAACTATGGCTACACCTTC.

V gene TRBV7-2 combines with J gene TRBJ2-7; 7 nucleotides line up with TRBD2. Germline CDR1 and CDR2: SGHTA and FQGNSA. V lost 2 bases, J lost 5 bases, and 6 bases stayed unmatched. This CDR3 has 14 residues. CDR3 residues: CASSLRGGTHEQYF. CDR3 in DNA: TGTGCCAGCAGCTTACGCGGGGGAACCCACGAGCAGTACTTC.

This rearrangement joins TRBV11-2 to TRBJ1-1; D unresolved. The CDR3 contains 15 residues. Trimming stripped 1 base from V and 1 base from J, with 10 bases between. Germline V gives CDR1 SGHAT, CDR2 FQNNGV. CDR3 DNA: TGTGCCAGCAGCTTAGTGGTCCTTCGGAACACTGAAGCTTTCTTT. Protein: CASSLVVLRNTEAFF.

V usage is TRBV10-1 and J usage is TRBJ2-7; the D gene is possibly TRBD2 (6 bases). The germline V and J ends were trimmed by 2 bases and 2 bases, with 13 bases remaining between them. The CDR3 sequence is 15 residues long. Germline V lookup: CDR1 WNHNN, CDR2 SYGVQD (reference sequence). The CDR3 is CASSEGGGVTYEQYF. The CDR3 DNA reads as TGCGCCAGCAGTGAGGGTGGAGGGGTCACCTACGAGCAGTACTTC.

The J gene is TRBJ2-7, the V gene TRBV7-3; 9 nucleotides match TRBD2. CDR1 is SGHTA, CDR2 FQGTGA, per germline. V gave up 0 bases and J gave up 6 bases; unmatched junction bases: 3. The CDR3 is 14 amino acids. CDR3: CASSLTGTSLEQYF. CDR3 coding DNA: TGTGCCAGCAGCTTAACTGGGACTAGCCTCGAGCAGTACTTC.

The J gene is TRBJ2-2, the V gene TRBV6-6; D may match TRBD1 or TRBD2 (5 bases each). CDR1 and CDR2 from the germline V gene are MNHNY and SVGAGI (reference sequence). The CDR3 sequence is 14 residues long. Trimming stripped 5 bases from V and 2 bases from J, with 9 bases between. The CDR3 is CASSPRDNTGELFF. CDR3 DNA sequence: TGTGCCAGCAGTCCCCGGGACAACACCGGGGAGCTGTTTTTT.

The chain combines TRBV6-1 with TRBJ1-1; D perhaps matches TRBD1 (6 bases). The V gene lost 2 bases and the J gene lost 7 bases, with 11 bases spanning the gap. The germline V gene encodes CDR1 MNHNS and CDR2 SASEGT. The CDR3 runs to 13 residues. CDR3 bases: TGTGCCAGCAGTGAAAGGGGGTCAAATGAAGCTTTCTTT. Translated, it gives CASSERGSNEAFF.

The chain joins TRBV6-1 to TRBJ1-5; 7 bases align to TRBD1. CDR1 is MNHNS and CDR2 is SASEGT in the germline V gene. The CDR3 is made up of 18 amino acids. The J segment lost 4 bases and the V segment lost 2 bases, leaving 14 bases of the junction unmatched. CDR3 in amino acids: CASSEKGTVAGFNQPQHF. The DNA for the CDR3 is TGTGCCAGCAGTGAAAAAGGGACAGTAGCCGGCTTTAATCAGCCCCAGCATTTT.

The rearrangement uses TRBV7-9 and TRBJ2-3; possibly TRBD2 for D (6 bases). V lost 5 bases and J 6 bases, leaving 18 bases between the germline ends. The germline V gene has CDR1 SEHNR and CDR2 FQNEAQ (reference sequence). The CDR3 extends over 15 amino acids. CDR3 nucleotide sequence: TGTGCCAGCAGCACCCCCTTGCTTGGGAGGGATACGCAGTATTTT. Translating it yields CASSTPLLGRDTQYF.

Notes on this clone: The same CDR3 can be traced to other DNA sequences in this sample. The rearrangement links TRBV19 to TRBJ2-7; no reliable D call. Germline-derived CDR1 and CDR2 are LNHDA and SQIVND (reference sequence). V lost 4 bases to trimming and J lost 1 base, with 5 bases between them. The CDR3 contains 12 residues. CDR3 protein: CASSSQSYEQYF. DNA of the CDR3: TGTGCCAGTAGTAGTCAGTCCTACGAGCAGTACTTC.

The chain links TRBV5-1 to TRBJ1-1; the D gene is possibly TRBD1 (6 bases). CDR3 length: 16 amino acids. Germline V lookup: CDR1 SGHRS, CDR2 YFSETQ. Trimming cost V 3 bases and J 0 bases, with 15 bases left between them. This chain's CDR3 is CASSSGQLFMNTEAFF. CDR3 sequence (DNA): TGCGCCAGCAGCTCAGGACAGCTGTTCATGAACACTGAAGCTTTCTTT.

This chain's CDR3 is CASSPGPINYGYTF. For the CDR3, the DNA is TGTGCCAGTAGTCCGGGACCTATTAACTATGGCTACACCTTC. The chain is built from TRBV6-1 and TRBJ1-2; TRBD1 might be the D (5 bases). The CDR3 loop spans 14 amino acids. Trimming removed 9 bases from V and 1 base from J, with 15 bases in between. Germline CDR1 and CDR2: MNHNS and SASEGT.

This chain's CDR3 is CASSYLTATGELFF. CDR3 nucleotides: TGTGCCAGCAGTTACCTCACAGCGACCGGGGAGCTGTTTTTT. The chain employs TRBV6-5 and TRBJ2-2; D remains ambiguous. Germline loops: CDR1 MNHEY, CDR2 SVGAGI. V shed 2 bases and J shed 5 bases, with 9 bases lying between them. CDR3 size: 14 residues.

The genes are TRBV5-1 and TRBJ2-1; D might be TRBD2 (6 bases). Germline CDR1 and CDR2: SGHRS and YFSETQ. CDR3 size: 14 residues. Between the trimmed V and J ends, which lost 3 bases and 6 bases, there was a span of 13 bases. CDR3 residues: CASSSEGLSNEQFF. The CDR3 nucleotides read TGCGCCAGCAGCTCGGAGGGGTTGAGCAATGAGCAGTTCTTC.

The J gene is TRBJ2-3, the V gene TRBV30; 12 nucleotides line up with TRBD2. Germline lookup yields CDR1 GTSNPN and CDR2 SVGIG (reference sequence). The J segment lost 0 bases and the V segment lost 2 bases, leaving 6 bases of the junction unmatched. The CDR3 runs to 17 residues. The CDR3 here is CAWSFALAGGSTDTQYF. The DNA for the CDR3 is TGTGCCTGGAGTTTTGCTCTAGCGGGGGGGAGCACAGATACGCAGTATTTT.

The J gene is TRBJ1-2, the V gene TRBV11-2, with D hard to call. The V end lost 1 base, the J end lost 4 bases, and 13 bases lay between the germline ends. This CDR3 has 15 amino acids. CDR1 and CDR2 from the germline V gene are SGHAT and FQNNGV. The CDR3 coding sequence is TGTGCCAGCAGCTTAGGAGGAGCCACGACCTATGGCTACACCTTC. Protein product: CASSLGGATTYGYTF.

The chain is built from TRBV12-5 and TRBJ1-5, with TRBD1 matching over 10 bases. Trimming at V came to 7 bases and at J to 1 base, leaving 16 bases not matched to a gene. CDR3 length: 19 amino acids. CDR1 is LGHNT and CDR2 is FRNRAP in the germline V gene. The CDR3 spells CASVLLLVDRGQSNQPQHF. DNA of the CDR3: TGTGCTAGTGTCCTCCTCCTAGTTGACAGGGGGCAAAGCAATCAGCCCCAGCATTTT.

This sequence joins TRBV7-2 and TRBJ2-5; either TRBD1 or TRBD2 may fit D (5 bases each). Germline V gene sequence: CDR1 SGHTA, CDR2 FQGNSA. Trimming took 2 bases from V and 1 from J, leaving 14 bases between them. This CDR3 is 16 amino acids long. CDR3 nucleotide sequence: TGTGCCAGCAGCTTATCCCAACCGGGACGCCAAGAGACCCAGTACTTC. Amino acids: CASSLSQPGRQETQYF.

This chain joins TRBV4-1 and TRBJ2-3; the D gene could be TRBD1 or TRBD2 (5 bases each). V shed 6 bases and J shed 0 bases, with 10 bases lying between them. The CDR3 runs 14 residues. From germline, CDR1 is MGHRA and CDR2 YSYEKL. The CDR3 nucleotides read TGCGCCAGCAGAGGGACGGGGAGCACAGATACGCAGTATTTT. Encoded protein: CASRGTGSTDTQYF.

The chain carries TRBV5-1 and TRBJ2-2; 12 nucleotides align to TRBD2. The CDR3 is made up of 16 amino acids. V shed 4 bases, J shed 7 bases, and the junction held 8 bases outside the gene matches. The germline V gene has CDR1 SGHRS and CDR2 YFSETQ. The CDR3: CASSALTSGGNGELFF. Written as DNA, the CDR3 is TGCGCCAGCAGCGCCTTGACTAGCGGGGGAAACGGGGAGCTGTTTTTT.

CDR3 region: CASGERGGLDEQFF. As DNA, the CDR3 is TGTGCCAGCGGAGAGCGGGGGGGCCTCGATGAGCAGTTCTTC. V is TRBV28 and J is TRBJ2-1; 10 nucleotides align to TRBD2. The CDR3 runs to 14 residues. Trimming at V came to 8 bases and at J to 8 bases, leaving 9 bases not matched to a gene. Germline V gives CDR1 MDHEN, CDR2 SYDVKM.

The chain joins TRBV28 to TRBJ1-2; D gene unclear. V dropped 2 bases and J dropped 4 bases, with 14 bases sitting between them. The CDR3 has 15 amino acids. Germline assignment: CDR1 MDHEN and CDR2 SYDVKM. The CDR3 protein is CASSLNVPGFYGYTF. The CDR3, as DNA: TGTGCCAGCAGTTTAAATGTGCCCGGATTCTATGGCTACACCTTC.

This sequence joins TRBV6-1 and TRBJ1-4, with D perhaps matching TRBD1 (5 bases). Germline V gene lookup returns CDR1 MNHNS and CDR2 SASEGT. CDR3 length equals 16 residues. V lost 3 bases and J lost 8, with 19 bases in between. CDR3 bases: TGTGCCAGCAGTGAGGGCAGGGAAAGGATGATCGAAAAACTGTTTTTT. Encoded protein: CASSEGRERMIEKLFF.

This chain joins TRBV19 and TRBJ1-5, with a weak D call TRBD1 (6 bases). The germline V gene has CDR1 LNHDA and CDR2 SQIVND (reference sequence). The CDR3 loop spans 15 amino acids. Trimming took off 7 bases at V and 0 bases at J, with 13 bases between the two ends. The CDR3 protein is CASIKHRDSNQPQHF. The DNA for the CDR3 is TGTGCCAGTATCAAACACAGGGATAGCAATCAGCCCCAGCATTTT.

The V gene is TRBV19, the J gene TRBJ2-7; TRBD2 matches 9 bases. Looked up from germline, CDR1 is LNHDA and CDR2 is SQIVND (reference sequence). Germline trimming cut 10 bases from V and 6 bases from J; bases unmatched to any gene: 10. This CDR3 spans 13 amino acids. This CDR3 is CATRPLAGTEQYF. Here the CDR3 DNA reads TGTGCCACGAGGCCGCTAGCGGGAACCGAGCAGTACTTC.

J is TRBJ2-3 and V is TRBV5-1; 11 bases line up with TRBD2. With V trimmed by 2 bases and J by 6 bases, 5 bases remained unmatched. CDR3 length: 15 residues. Germline assignment: CDR1 SGHRS and CDR2 YFSETQ. The CDR3 sequence is CASSFSGGAYDTQYF. CDR3 nucleotide sequence: TGCGCCAGCAGCTTTAGCGGGGGGGCTTACGATACGCAGTATTTT.

This chain links TRBV5-4 with TRBJ1-3, with 7 positions matching TRBD1. The CDR3 extends over 19 amino acids. J was trimmed by 0 bases and V by 0 bases; bases with no gene match: 12. The germline V gene has CDR1 SGHNT and CDR2 YYREEE (reference sequence). The CDR3 DNA is TGTGCCAGCAGCTTGGCAGCAGGGGGTGGCCTTAGCTCTGGAAACACCATATATTTT. It encodes CASSLAAGGGLSSGNTIYF.

The CDR3 is CASSRDWGIGYEQYF. CDR3 nucleotides: TGTGCCAGCAGCCGGGACTGGGGGATTGGCTACGAGCAGTACTTC. The chain has TRBV5-4 and TRBJ2-7; possibly TRBD2 for D (6 bases). Per the germline V gene, CDR1 is SGHNT and CDR2 is YYREEE (reference sequence). Trimming cost V 4 bases and J 3 bases, with 17 bases left between them. The CDR3 runs to 15 residues.

This clone was detected once. The chain recombines TRBV29-1 with TRBJ1-2; D unresolved. Trimming left V 3 bases short and J 7 bases short, with 12 bases between. This CDR3 spans 12 amino acids. The germline CDR1 and CDR2 sequences are SQVTM and ANQGSEA. In nucleotides, the CDR3 is TGCAGCGTTGACAGCCCCCGGGGTGGCTACACCTTC. Amino acids: CSVDSPRGGYTF.